This T cell receptor beta chain was sequenced for a study of beta chain features in type 1 diabetes. Notes on the study in general: Moderate yet significant TCRB CDR3 shortening was seen in Type 1 diabetes patients in all four CD4+ subsets.

This clone was recorded a few times. Its cognate antigen is unknown. The entirety of the isolated RNA underwent reverse transcription, so expressed TCRB transcripts were sequenced. TCRdb's copy holds only in-frame clones and misses some; the assay was immunoSEQ multiplex PCR. The data contain some 240,000 clones, roughly 16% of them seen just once; the ten biggest clones take up 0.08% to 0.095%. Via the markers CD45RO/CCR7/CD25/CD127/CD95/CD27, stem cell-like memory, regulatory, central memory and naive CD4+ cells were sorted. In germline, CDR1 is SQVTM, CDR2 ANQGSEA. The V segment lost 7 bases and the J segment 5 bases; nucleotides outside the gene matches: 7. The CDR3 has 12 residues.

The V gene is TRBV29-1, the J gene TRBJ2-7; TRBD2 aligns across 8 bases. The sample comprised naive CD4+ T cells from blood. The sequence was obtained from a young man with type 1 diabetes. The CDR3 bases are TGCAGCGGTAAGCGGGAGAACAACGAGCAGTACTTC. Amino acids: CSGKRENNEQYF.